Sequencing of this T cell receptor beta chain was carried out in a study of T-cell memory formation after mild COVID-19. Study at large: The TCR clusters were mostly specific to one donor. Study-wide results and limits: The study found contracting CD4+ clones mainly in CM and EM and contracting CD8+ clones in EMRA.

The V gene's germline CDR1 is LGHDT and CDR2 YNNKEL (reference sequence). This CDR3 region has 13 residues. V lost 1 base and J 7 bases, leaving 8 bases between the germline ends. This clonotype was recorded many times. Antigen specificity is unknown. Each CDR3 protein gets one entry after TCRdb re-called the 5' RACE reads with MiXCR. Of roughly 610,000 distinct CDR3 sequences listed, around 16% are singletons. The TCR sequence derives from an adult woman who had mild COVID-19 (a few samples of this study predate the infection). Cell type and time point are not known. The chain links TRBV3-1 to TRBJ2-1; TRBD2 might be the D (6 bases). Sequences were obtained from PBMCs or a T cell subset sorted from them (not recorded which). For the CDR3, the DNA is TGTGCCAGCAGCCAAGGGGGGAGGAATGAGCAGTTCTTC. This translates into CASSQGGRNEQFF.